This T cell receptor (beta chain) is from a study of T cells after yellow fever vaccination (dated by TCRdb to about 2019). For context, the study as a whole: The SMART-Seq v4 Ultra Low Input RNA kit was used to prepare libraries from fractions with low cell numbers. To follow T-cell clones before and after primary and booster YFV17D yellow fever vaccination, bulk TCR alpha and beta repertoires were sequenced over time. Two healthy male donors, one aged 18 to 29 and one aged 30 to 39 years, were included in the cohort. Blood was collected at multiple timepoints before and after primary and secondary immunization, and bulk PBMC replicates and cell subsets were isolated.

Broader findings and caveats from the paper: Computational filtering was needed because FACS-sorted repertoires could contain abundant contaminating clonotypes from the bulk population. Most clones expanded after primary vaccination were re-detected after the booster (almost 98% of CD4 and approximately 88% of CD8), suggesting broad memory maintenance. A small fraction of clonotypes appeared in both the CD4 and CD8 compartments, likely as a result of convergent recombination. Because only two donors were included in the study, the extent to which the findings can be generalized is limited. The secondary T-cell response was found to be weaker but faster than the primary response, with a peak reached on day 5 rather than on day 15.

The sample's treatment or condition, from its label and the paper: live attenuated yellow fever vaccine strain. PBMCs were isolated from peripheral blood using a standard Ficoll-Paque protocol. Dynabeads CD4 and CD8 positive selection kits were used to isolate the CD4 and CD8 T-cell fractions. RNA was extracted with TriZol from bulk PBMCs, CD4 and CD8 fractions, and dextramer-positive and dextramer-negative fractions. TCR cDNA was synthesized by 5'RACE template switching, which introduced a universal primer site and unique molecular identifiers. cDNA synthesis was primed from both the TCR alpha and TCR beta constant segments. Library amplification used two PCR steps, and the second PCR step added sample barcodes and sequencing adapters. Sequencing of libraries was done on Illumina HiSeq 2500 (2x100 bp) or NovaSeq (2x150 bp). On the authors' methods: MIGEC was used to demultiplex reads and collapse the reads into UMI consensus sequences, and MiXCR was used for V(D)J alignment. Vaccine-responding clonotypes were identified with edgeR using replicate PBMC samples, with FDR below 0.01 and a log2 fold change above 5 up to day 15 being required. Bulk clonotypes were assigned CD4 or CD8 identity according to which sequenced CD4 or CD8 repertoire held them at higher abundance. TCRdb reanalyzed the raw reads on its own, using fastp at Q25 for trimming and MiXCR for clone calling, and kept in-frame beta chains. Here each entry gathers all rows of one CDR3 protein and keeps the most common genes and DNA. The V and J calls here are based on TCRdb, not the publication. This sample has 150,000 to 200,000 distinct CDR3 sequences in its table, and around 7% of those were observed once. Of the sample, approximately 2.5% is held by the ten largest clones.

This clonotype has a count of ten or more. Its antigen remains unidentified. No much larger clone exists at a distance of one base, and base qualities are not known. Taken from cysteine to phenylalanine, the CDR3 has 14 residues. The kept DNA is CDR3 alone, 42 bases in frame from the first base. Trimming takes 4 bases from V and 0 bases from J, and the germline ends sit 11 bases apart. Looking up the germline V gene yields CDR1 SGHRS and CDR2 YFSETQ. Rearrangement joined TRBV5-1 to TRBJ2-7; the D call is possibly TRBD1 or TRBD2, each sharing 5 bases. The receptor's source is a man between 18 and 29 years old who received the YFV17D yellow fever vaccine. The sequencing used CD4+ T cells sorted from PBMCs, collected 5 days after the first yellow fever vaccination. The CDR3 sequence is CASSPRDRSYEQYF. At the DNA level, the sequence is TGCGCCAGCAGCCCACGGGACCGCTCCTACGAGCAGTACTTC.